A single sample is the source of the 27 T cell receptor beta chains below, sequenced in a study of CD8 T cells in ankylosing spondylitis listed by TCRdb under 2017. What the work shows at the level of the full study, not this receptor alone: Blood from ankylosing spondylitis patients appeared to be characterized by a TCR beta motif composed of 7 to 9 highly homologous amino acid variants.

The library was produced with 5' RACE. Sequencing took place on an Illumina HiSeq 2500. In-frame beta chains were kept once TCRdb had trimmed the public reads at Q25 with fastp and called clones with MiXCR. Rows matching on CDR3 protein sequence are summarized as one entry with the most common DNA and genes. The sample has 450,000 or so distinct CDR3 sequences on record, roughly 26% of them singletons. Of the sample, 0.89% falls within the top ten clones. Their antigens remain unidentified. The sequencing input was blood, either unsorted or a sorted T cell fraction (not recorded which). The receptors here all came from a male donor with ankylosing spondylitis.

The chain recombines TRBV5-1 with TRBJ2-7; the match to TRBD2 covers 8 bases. V gave up 2 bases and J gave up 4 bases; unmatched junction bases: 8. The CDR3 totals 15 residues. Per the germline V gene, CDR1 is SGHRS and CDR2 is YFSETQ. For the CDR3, the DNA is TGCGCCAGCAGCTTACGAAGCGGGAGTGATTACGAGCAGTACGTC. Residues: CASSLRSGSDYEQYV.

Only a few counts were recorded for this clonotype. The chain is built from TRBV7-2 and TRBJ2-5, with D unclear. The CDR3 length is 14 residues. CDR1 is SGHTA, CDR2 FQGNSA, per germline. The ends were cut back, 1 base at V and 3 bases at J, with 9 bases in the middle. Here the CDR3 reads CASSLEYGEETQYF. The CDR3 DNA reads TGTGCCAGCAGCTTAGAATATGGGGAAGAGACCCAGTACTTC. Supplemented by reference TRBV7-2 and TRBJ2-5, the full variable domain reads GAGVSQSPSNKVTEKGKDVELRCDPISGHTALYWYRQSLGQGLEFLIYFQGNSAPDKSGLPSDRFSAERTGGSVSTLTIQRTQQEDSAVYLCASSLEYGEETQYFGPGTRLLVL.

The genes are TRBV29-1 and TRBJ2-7; TRBD1 might be the D (6 bases). The CDR3 contains 13 residues. Germline CDR1 SQVTM, CDR2 ANQGSEA. Trimming removed 4 bases at V and 7 bases at J, with 17 bases between. The CDR3 is CSVANRAIGEQYV. In DNA, the CDR3 is TGCAGCGTTGCGAACAGGGCTATAGGGGAGCAGTACGTC.

V usage is TRBV18 and J usage is TRBJ1-1; the match to TRBD1 covers 8 bases. After removal of 4 bases from V and 2 bases from J, the junction contained 6 bases not matched to a gene. Germline loops: CDR1 KGHSH, CDR2 LQKENI. CDR3 length: 15 amino acids. DNA of the CDR3: TGTGCCAGCTCACAGGGAGGACAGGGTAACACTGAAGCTTTCTTT. This codes for CASSQGGQGNTEAFF.

V gene TRBV10-3 combines with J gene TRBJ1-1; D gene unclear. Germline V gene data show CDR1 as ENHRY and CDR2 as SYGVKD. The CDR3 is 14 amino acids. Between the trimmed V and J ends, which lost 6 bases and 2 bases, there was a span of 13 bases. This CDR3 is CAIRNRLSNTEAFF. CDR3 in DNA: TGTGCCATCAGGAATCGTTTGTCCAACACTGAAGCTTTCTTT.

This clonotype turned up a few times. The chain carries TRBV19 and TRBJ1-3, with D perhaps TRBD1 (5 bases). V dropped 5 bases and J dropped 4 bases, with 18 bases sitting between them. Germline V gene sequence: CDR1 LNHDA, CDR2 SQIVND (reference sequence). The CDR3 spans 16 residues. The DNA of the CDR3 is TGTGCCAGTAGTCAGCACCGGGACCCCGGGGGAAACACCATATATTTT. Residues: CASSQHRDPGGNTIYF.

This sequence joins TRBV5-1 and TRBJ2-3, with D tentatively TRBD1 (6 bases). V dropped 4 bases and J dropped 1 base, with 10 bases sitting between them. CDR1 SGHRS and CDR2 YFSETQ come from the germline V gene. CDR3 length: 14 residues. The CDR3 DNA reads as TGCGCCAGCAGCGGGGGCTCTCGCACAGATACGCAGTATTTT. Residues: CASSGGSRTDTQYF.

Many counts were recorded for this clonotype. The CDR3 DNA is TGTGCCAGCAGCCTCCGTGGGGACGGGAGAGACCCAGATACGCAGTATTTT. Its protein product is CASSLRGDGRDPDTQYF. The chain is built from TRBV4-2 and TRBJ2-3; tentative D call: TRBD2 (6 bases). CDR1 and CDR2 from the germline V gene are LGHNA and YNFKEQ. V gave up 4 bases and J gave up 4 bases, with 21 bases separating them. This CDR3 is built from 17 residues.

In its sample, this clonotype was seen many times. V gene TRBV5-1 combines with J gene TRBJ2-3, with D tentatively TRBD2 (5 bases). The CDR3 is 14 amino acids. Germline lookup yields CDR1 SGHRS and CDR2 YFSETQ. The V and J ends lost 5 bases and 2 bases respectively, with 12 bases between them. The CDR3 DNA sequence: TGCGCCAGCAGTTACGGACTCAACACAGATACGCAGTATTTT. Its translation: CASSYGLNTDTQYF.

Ten or more counts support this clonotype. The chain is built from TRBV12-3 or TRBV12-4 and TRBJ2-2, with TRBD2 matching over 8 bases. V lost 7 bases and J lost 0; bases outside the gene matches: 4. The length of the CDR3 is 15 residues. The CDR3 spells CASTAGRANTGELFF. The CDR3 nucleotides read TGTGCCAGCACCGCCGGGAGGGCGAACACCGGGGAGCTGTTTTTT.

This clonotype appeared once. The genes are TRBV11-3 and TRBJ2-3, with D uncertain. Trimming took off 6 bases at V and 0 bases at J, with 13 bases between the two ends. Germline V gene lookup returns CDR1 SGHNT and CDR2 YENEEA. CDR3 length equals 15 residues. The CDR3 DNA reads TGTGCCAGCAGTTCCCGGGTCTATAGCACAGATACGCAGTATTTT. It specifies CASSSRVYSTDTQYF. Full variable domain (rest looked up from reference TRBV11-3 and TRBJ2-3): EAGVVQSPRYKIIEKKQPVAFWCNPISGHNTLYWYLQNLGQGPELLIRYENEEAVDDSQLPKDRFSAERLKGVDSTLKIQPAELGDSAVYLCASSSRVYSTDTQYFGPGTRLTVL.

The chain couples TRBV5-1 to TRBJ2-7; possible D gene TRBD1, 5 bases. V shed 0 bases and J shed 2 bases, with 12 bases lying between them. The germline CDR1 and CDR2 sequences are SGHRS and YFSETQ. The CDR3 extends over 15 amino acids. The CDR3 DNA reads as TGCGCCAGCAGCTTGGCCAATAGGGGTACCTACGAGCAGTACTTC. It translates to CASSLANRGTYEQYF.

CDR3 sequence (DNA): TGCAGTGCCCATGGGGGGGTAGCTTTAAAAGGAGAGACCCAGTACTTC. Encoded protein: CSAHGGVALKGETQYF. J is TRBJ2-5 and V is TRBV20-1; TRBD2 matches 7 bases. V was clipped by 6 bases and J by 4 bases; unmatched bases: 17. Germline V gene lookup returns CDR1 DFQATT and CDR2 SNEGSKA (reference sequence). The CDR3 totals 16 residues.

This clonotype was picked up a small number of times. In nucleotides, the CDR3 is TGCAGCGTTGATGGCTCATCGACCTACAATGAGCAGTTCTTC. Protein sequence: CSVDGSSTYNEQFF. The chain combines TRBV29-1 with TRBJ2-1; D is undetermined. Germline CDR1 is SQVTM and CDR2 is ANQGSEA. V gave up 3 bases and J gave up 2 bases, with 11 bases separating them. This CDR3 comprises 14 residues.

The chain links TRBV2 to TRBJ1-1; no firm D call. Germline V gene sequence: CDR1 SNHLY, CDR2 FYNNEI. The CDR3 totals 15 residues. The V gene lost 7 bases and the J gene lost 5 bases, with 20 bases spanning the gap. CDR3 protein: CASIERFGVETEAFF. Written as DNA, the CDR3 is TGTGCCAGCATCGAACGGTTCGGGGTCGAAACTGAAGCTTTCTTT.

The V and J genes are TRBV29-1 and TRBJ2-2; a weak D match, TRBD1 (6 bases). CDR1 is SQVTM and CDR2 is ANQGSEA in the germline V gene. The CDR3 is 14 amino acids. V lost 7 bases and J lost 0, with 12 bases in between. CDR3 in DNA: TGCAGCGCCACCGGGACAACGAACACCGGGGAGCTGTTTTTT. This sequence encodes CSATGTTNTGELFF.

The chain employs TRBV5-1 and TRBJ1-1; D uncertain. V shed 5 bases and J shed 4 bases, with 15 bases lying between them. The germline V gene encodes CDR1 SGHRS and CDR2 YFSETQ. The CDR3 contains 14 residues. CDR3 sequence reads: CASSRFISPTEAFF. CDR3 coding DNA: TGCGCCAGCAGTCGATTCATTTCTCCCACTGAAGCTTTCTTT.

The chain is built from TRBV29-1 and TRBJ2-2, with TRBD2 identical over 8 bases. Germline V lookup: CDR1 SQVTM, CDR2 ANQGSEA. The CDR3 sequence is 13 residues long. Germline trimming cut 7 bases from V and 2 bases from J; bases unmatched to any gene: 3. CDR3 nucleotides: TGCAGCGCTGGGACTAGAAACACCGGGGAGCTGTTTTTT. Amino acid sequence: CSAGTRNTGELFF.

This clonotype occurred a few times. J is TRBJ2-7 and V is TRBV7-2, with TRBD2 identical over 11 bases. This CDR3 has 16 amino acids. Trimming cost V 5 bases and J 4 bases; bases outside gene matches: 10. Germline CDR1 is SGHTA and CDR2 is FQGNSA. Here the CDR3 DNA reads TGTGCCAGCAGCCCTCGGACTAGCGGGTTATTTTACGAGCAGTACTTC. Its translation is CASSPRTSGLFYEQYF. The whole variable domain, remainder taken from reference TRBV7-2 and TRBJ2-7, is GAGVSQSPSNKVTEKGKDVELRCDPISGHTALYWYRQSLGQGLEFLIYFQGNSAPDKSGLPSDRFSAERTGGSVSTLTIQRTQQEDSAVYLCASSPRTSGLFYEQYFGPGTRLTVT.

A few counts support this clonotype. V is TRBV15 and J is TRBJ1-2; D is perhaps TRBD1 (5 bases). The CDR3 is 13 amino acids. Germline V gene data show CDR1 as LNHNV and CDR2 as YYDKDF (reference sequence). With 2 bases removed from V and 14 bases from J, the gap between germline ends came to 18 bases. CDR3 sequence: CATSRSPRTGGTF. CDR3 in DNA: TGTGCCACCAGCAGATCCCCCCGGACCGGGGGGACCTTC.

Only a few counts were recorded for this clonotype. The chain has TRBV5-6 and TRBJ2-1, with D possibly TRBD2 on 6 matching bases. This CDR3 is 13 amino acids long. V shed 5 bases and J shed 5 bases, with 11 bases lying between them. Germline V gene data show CDR1 as SGHDT and CDR2 as YYEEEE. The CDR3 region has the DNA TGTGCCAGCAGACCAGGGAGGCACAATGAGCAGTTCTTC. Protein: CASRPGRHNEQFF. Variable domain in full (rest from reference TRBV5-6 and TRBJ2-1): DAGVTQSPTHLIKTRGQQVTLRCSPKSGHDTVSWYQQALGQGPQFIFQYYEEEERQRGNFPDRFSGHQFPNYSSELNVNALLLGDSALYLCASRPGRHNEQFFGPGTRLTVL.

This clonotype turned up a few times. The chain carries TRBV7-9 and TRBJ2-3; tentative D call: TRBD1 (6 bases). With 5 bases removed from V and 4 bases from J, the gap between germline ends came to 16 bases. The germline V gene encodes CDR1 SEHNR and CDR2 FQNEAQ (reference sequence). There are 15 residues in the CDR3. CDR3 nucleotide sequence: TGTGCCAGCAGCCTCCAGGGGCTAGTTGCAGATACGCAGTATTTT. The encoded protein is CASSLQGLVADTQYF.

The chain employs TRBV7-2 and TRBJ2-3; 8 bases match TRBD2. CDR1 is SGHTA, CDR2 FQGNSA, per germline. V trimming: 4 bases; J trimming: 12 bases; junction bases outside the gene matches: 9. This CDR3 has 13 amino acids. CDR3 DNA: TGTGCCAGCAGCTCTGGGGGCAGCGGGAGCCAGTATTTT. This gives the protein CASSSGGSGSQYF.

A few counts support this clonotype. This chain links TRBV5-1 with TRBJ1-1, with D possibly TRBD1 on 6 matching bases. Germline V gives CDR1 SGHRS, CDR2 YFSETQ. The V end was cut by 4 bases, the J end by 0 bases, with 10 bases between. CDR3 length: 14 amino acids. The CDR3 coding sequence is TGCGCCAGCAGCATCAGGGGCCTGAACACTGAAGCTTTCTTT. It encodes CASSIRGLNTEAFF.

This clonotype was observed many times. The V call is TRBV7-2, the J call TRBJ2-3, with no clear D. The CDR3 sequence is 12 residues long. Germline V gives CDR1 SGHTA, CDR2 FQGNSA. The V and J ends lost 4 bases and 14 bases respectively, with 16 bases between them. The DNA for the CDR3 is TGTGCCAGCAGCTCGCAGCGTGCCCTGGGGTATTTT. Amino acids: CASSSQRALGYF.

This chain uses TRBV3-1 with TRBJ2-1; D unclear. The germline V and J ends were trimmed by 1 base and 4 bases, with 17 bases remaining between them. CDR1 LGHDT and CDR2 YNNKEL come from the germline V gene (reference sequence). CDR3 length: 17 residues. The CDR3 sequence: CASSQVFGRADYNEQFF. DNA for the CDR3: TGTGCCAGCAGCCAAGTTTTTGGTCGCGCGGATTACAATGAGCAGTTCTTC.

This chain uses TRBV18 with TRBJ2-7, with 8 bases matching TRBD2. V trimming: 3 bases; J trimming: 3 bases; junction bases outside the gene matches: 4. CDR1 and CDR2 (germline): KGHSH, LQKENI. The CDR3 consists of 14 residues. CDR3 loop: CASSPGTSFYEQYF. The DNA for the CDR3 is TGTGCCAGCTCACCGGGGACTAGTTTCTACGAGCAGTACTTC.